Here is one TCR beta chain with its context. The data derive from a study of blood T cell repertoires in COVID-19. Method: immunoSEQ multiplex PCR; TCRdb's copy keeps in-frame clones and lacks some. The sample yields a few hundred thousand clones, around 83% seen once. The receptor's source is an elderly man with acute or convalescent COVID-19. The sequenced sample was peripheral blood.

CDR3 DNA sequence: TGTGCCAGCAGTTTTTTATGGTCCGGGGGACCGGGACAGGGGGTCGATGGCTACACCTTC. Encoded protein: CASSFLWSGGPGQGVDGYTF. This chain uses TRBV28 with TRBJ1-2; the match to TRBD1 covers 11 bases. J was trimmed by 6 bases and V by 3 bases; bases with no gene match: 21. CDR1 and CDR2 (germline): MDHEN, SYDVKM. The CDR3 contains 20 residues.